This TCR beta chain was identified in a study of cytomegalovirus exposure and HLA in healthy donors. Study information: HLA-typed donors were the source of approximately 80 million unique TCRs held in an early data release.

A single count supports this clone. Its antigen is not known. Donors in the study were healthy people who gave bone marrow. Findings and limits, study-wide: One later analysis reportedly identified an Asian-associated ancestry cluster that showed fewer N-insertions than the roughly 670-donor mean.

The primer mix had 60 Vbeta and 13 Jbeta primers. Sequencing used immunoSEQ multiplex PCR; TCRdb keeps in-frame clones, though not all of them. Among some 89,000 clones listed, around three quarters were seen once. V dropped 4 bases and J dropped 4; count of bases not matched to a gene: 3. This CDR3 has 14 residues. Germline CDR1 reads SGHRS; CDR2 reads YFSETQ. This rearrangement joins TRBV5-1 to TRBJ2-1, with 9 bases fitting TRBD2. The material sequenced was PBMCs. This clonotype was sampled from a man in his fifties or sixties in good health and CMV-seronegative. The CDR3 reads CASSGSGSYNEQFF. DNA for the CDR3: TGCGCCAGCAGCGGTAGCGGGAGTTACAATGAGCAGTTCTTC.